These 4 T cell receptor beta chains were all obtained from the same sample, sequenced in a study of PD-L1 blockade in urothelial cancer. This table comes from immunoSEQ multiplex PCR, and its TCRdb copy is limited to in-frame clones, with some not included. The table includes tens of thousands of clones, less than 90% detected once. Time point denoted: pretreatment peripheral blood. This material consisted of PBMCs, taken around atezolizumab (anti-PD-L1) treatment. All receptors come from a man aged 55 to 70 with urothelial cancer.

The rearrangement joins TRBV6-1 to TRBJ2-7, with 10 nucleotides matching TRBD1. Germline assignment: CDR1 MNHNS and CDR2 SASEGT. This CDR3 has 15 residues. With V trimmed by 8 bases and J by 6 bases, 13 bases remained unmatched. CDR3 DNA: TGTGCCAGCCTAGCCCCGGGACAGGGGTCATTCGAGCAGTACTTC. As protein: CASLAPGQGSFEQYF.

Note on this clone: The same CDR3 arises from other DNA sequences in this sample as well. The J gene is TRBJ1-1, the V gene TRBV28; D not resolved. CDR1 MDHEN and CDR2 SYDVKM come from the germline V gene. The length of the CDR3 is 13 residues. With 6 bases removed from V and 4 bases from J, the gap between germline ends came to 12 bases. The CDR3 nucleotides read TGTGCCAGCAGGCCCGGAGGGCTCACTGAAGCTTTCTTT. Its translation: CASRPGGLTEAFF.

V and J are TRBV7-8 and TRBJ2-5; 7 nucleotides align to TRBD2. The CDR3 contains 14 residues. The V and J ends lost 7 bases and 5 bases, in that order; junction bases with no gene match: 10. The germline V gene has CDR1 SGHVS and CDR2 FQNEAQ. The CDR3 loop is CASTLAVGMETQYF. The CDR3 bases are TGTGCCAGCACCCTAGCGGTCGGTATGGAGACCCAGTACTTC.

This clone was found a few times. The V and J genes are TRBV7-3 and TRBJ2-7; tentatively, D is TRBD1 (6 bases). CDR1 and CDR2 (germline): SGHTA, FQGTGA. V was pared by 5 bases and J by 6 bases, with 8 bases between. There are 11 residues in the CDR3. The chain's CDR3 is CASSQGGEQYF. The CDR3 bases are TGTGCCAGCAGCCAAGGGGGCGAGCAGTACTTC.